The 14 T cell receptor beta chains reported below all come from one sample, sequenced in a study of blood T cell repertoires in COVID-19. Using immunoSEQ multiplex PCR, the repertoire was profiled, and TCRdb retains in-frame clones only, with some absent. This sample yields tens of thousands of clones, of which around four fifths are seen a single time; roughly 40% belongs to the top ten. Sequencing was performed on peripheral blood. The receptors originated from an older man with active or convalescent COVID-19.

The CDR3 sequence is CASSLDRARGYTF. DNA of the CDR3: TGTGCCAGCAGCTTAGACAGGGCGCGGGGCTACACCTTC. V is TRBV7-9 and J is TRBJ1-2, with D perhaps matching TRBD1 (6 bases). CDR3 length equals 13 residues. The germline CDR1 and CDR2 sequences are SEHNR and FQNEAQ (reference sequence). V was clipped by 1 base and J by 8 bases, with 11 bases between them.

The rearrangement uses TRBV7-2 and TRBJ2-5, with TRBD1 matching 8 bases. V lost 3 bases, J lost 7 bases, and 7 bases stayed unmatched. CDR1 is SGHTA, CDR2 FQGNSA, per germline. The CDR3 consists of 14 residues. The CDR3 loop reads CASSFGTGEVTQYF. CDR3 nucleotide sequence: TGTGCCAGCAGCTTTGGGACAGGAGAGGTGACCCAGTACTTC.

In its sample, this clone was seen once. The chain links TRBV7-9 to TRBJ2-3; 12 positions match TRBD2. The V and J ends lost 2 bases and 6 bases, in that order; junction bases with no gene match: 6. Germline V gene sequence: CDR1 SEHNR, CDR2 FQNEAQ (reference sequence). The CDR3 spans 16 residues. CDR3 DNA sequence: TGTGCCAGCAGCTTACTAGCGGGGGGGCCGGTGGATACGCAGTATTTT. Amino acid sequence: CASSLLAGGPVDTQYF.

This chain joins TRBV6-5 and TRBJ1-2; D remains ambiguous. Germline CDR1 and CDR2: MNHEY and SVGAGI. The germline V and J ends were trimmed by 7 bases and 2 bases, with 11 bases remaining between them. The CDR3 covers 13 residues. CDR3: CASMAPYNYGYTF. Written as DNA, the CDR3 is TGTGCCAGCATGGCCCCATACAACTATGGCTACACCTTC.

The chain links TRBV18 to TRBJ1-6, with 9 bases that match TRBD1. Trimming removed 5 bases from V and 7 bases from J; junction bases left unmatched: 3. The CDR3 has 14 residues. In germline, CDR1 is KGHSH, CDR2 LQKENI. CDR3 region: CASSRTGANSPLHF. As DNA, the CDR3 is TGTGCCAGCTCAAGGACAGGGGCGAATTCACCCCTCCACTTT.

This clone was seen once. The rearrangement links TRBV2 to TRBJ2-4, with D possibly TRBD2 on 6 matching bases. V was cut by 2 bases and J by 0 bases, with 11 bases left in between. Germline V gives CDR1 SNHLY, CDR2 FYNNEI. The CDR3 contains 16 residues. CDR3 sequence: CASSELRGIAKNIQYF. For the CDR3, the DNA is TGTGCCAGCAGTGAACTCCGGGGGATAGCCAAAAACATTCAGTACTTC.

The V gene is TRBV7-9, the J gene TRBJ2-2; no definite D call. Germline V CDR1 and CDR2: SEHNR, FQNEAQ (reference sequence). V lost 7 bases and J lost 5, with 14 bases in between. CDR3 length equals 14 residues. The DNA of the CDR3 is TGTGCCAGCATTTCCCCACACCCGACCGGGGAGCTGTTTTTT. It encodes CASISPHPTGELFF. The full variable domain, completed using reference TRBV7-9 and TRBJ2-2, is DTGVSQNPRHKITKRGQNVTFRCDPISEHNRLYWYRQTLGQGPEFLTYFQNEAQLEKSRLLSDRFSAERPKGSFSTLEIQRTEQGDSAMYLCASISPHPTGELFFGEGSRLTVL.

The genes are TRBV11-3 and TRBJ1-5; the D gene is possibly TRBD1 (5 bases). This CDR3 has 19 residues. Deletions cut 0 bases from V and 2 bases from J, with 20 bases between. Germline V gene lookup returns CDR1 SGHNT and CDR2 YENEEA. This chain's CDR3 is CASSLEGVQGLVCNQPQHF. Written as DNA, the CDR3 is TGTGCCAGCAGCTTAGAGGGCGTTCAGGGTCTTGTTTGCAATCAGCCCCAGCATTTT. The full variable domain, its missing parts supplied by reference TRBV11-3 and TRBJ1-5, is EAGVVQSPRYKIIEKKQPVAFWCNPISGHNTLYWYLQNLGQGPELLIRYENEEAVDDSQLPKDRFSAERLKGVDSTLKIQPAELGDSAVYLCASSLEGVQGLVCNQPQHFGDGTRLSIL.

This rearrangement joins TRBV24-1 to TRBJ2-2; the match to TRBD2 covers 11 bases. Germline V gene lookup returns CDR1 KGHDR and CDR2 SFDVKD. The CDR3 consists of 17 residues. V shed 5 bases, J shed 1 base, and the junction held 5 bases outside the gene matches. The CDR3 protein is CATSALGTSGNTGELFF. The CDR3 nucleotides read TGTGCCACCAGTGCCCTCGGGACTAGCGGGAACACCGGGGAGCTGTTTTTT.

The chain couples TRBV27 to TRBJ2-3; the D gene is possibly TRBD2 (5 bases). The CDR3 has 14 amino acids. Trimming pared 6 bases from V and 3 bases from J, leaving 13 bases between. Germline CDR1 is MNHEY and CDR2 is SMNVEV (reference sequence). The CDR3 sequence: CASSPIARTDTQYF. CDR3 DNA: TGTGCCAGCAGCCCTATAGCGCGGACAGATACGCAGTATTTT.

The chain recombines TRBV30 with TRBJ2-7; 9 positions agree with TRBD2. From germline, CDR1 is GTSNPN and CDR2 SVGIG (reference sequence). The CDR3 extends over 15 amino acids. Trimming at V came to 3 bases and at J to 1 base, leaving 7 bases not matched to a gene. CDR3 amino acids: CAWRVSGSGSYEQYF. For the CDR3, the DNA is TGTGCCTGGAGGGTTAGCGGGAGCGGGTCCTACGAGCAGTACTTC.

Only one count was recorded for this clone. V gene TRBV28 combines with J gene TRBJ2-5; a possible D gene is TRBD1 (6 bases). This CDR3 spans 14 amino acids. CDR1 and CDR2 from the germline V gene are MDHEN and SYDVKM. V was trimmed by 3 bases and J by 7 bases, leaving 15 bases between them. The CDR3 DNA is TGTGCCAGCAGTTTGCGACAGGACTTAGGGACCCAGTACTTC. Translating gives CASSLRQDLGTQYF.

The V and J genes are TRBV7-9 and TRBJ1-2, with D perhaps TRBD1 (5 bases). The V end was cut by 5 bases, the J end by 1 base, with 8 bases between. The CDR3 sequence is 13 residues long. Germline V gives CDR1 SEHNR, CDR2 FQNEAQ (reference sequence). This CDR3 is CASSPQVNYGYTF. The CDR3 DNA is TGTGCCAGCAGCCCACAGGTTAACTATGGCTACACCTTC.

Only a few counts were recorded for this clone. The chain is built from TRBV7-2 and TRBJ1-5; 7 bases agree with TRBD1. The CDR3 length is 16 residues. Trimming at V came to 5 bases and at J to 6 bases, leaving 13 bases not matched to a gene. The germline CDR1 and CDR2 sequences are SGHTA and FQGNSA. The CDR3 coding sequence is TGTGCCAGCAGCCTCCAGGGCGCAGGGGGAGGTCAGCCCCAGCATTTT. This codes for CASSLQGAGGGQPQHF. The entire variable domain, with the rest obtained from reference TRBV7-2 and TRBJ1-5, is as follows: GAGVSQSPSNKVTEKGKDVELRCDPISGHTALYWYRQSLGQGLEFLIYFQGNSAPDKSGLPSDRFSAERTGGSVSTLTIQRTQQEDSAVYLCASSLQGAGGGQPQHFGDGTRLSIL.